Sequencing of this T cell receptor beta chain was carried out in a study of response to subunit inactivated influenza vaccine. This clonotype was counted a few times. The length of the CDR3 is 11 residues. Trimming removed 7 bases from V and 7 bases from J, with 7 bases in between. Germline V gene data show CDR1 as MDHEN and CDR2 as SYDVKM. TCRdb recomputed calls from the RT-PCR reads with MiXCR, one row per CDR3 protein. Of 500,000 to 550,000 distinct CDR3 sequences detected, roughly a quarter appear once; the ten largest clones hold 2.5% to 3.5%. The data were also submitted as part of a second study, on T cells expressing NK-cell markers. From that study: UMI-tagged 5'RACE template switching yielded the TCR beta cDNA. The study found dominant NKG2C+ clonotypes at about 1.0-8% of CD8+ T cells in several donors.

Sequenced material: CD4+ T cells sorted from PBMCs, taken 11 to 12 days after vaccination. This TCR was recovered from a man between 45 and 60 years old who received an inactivated influenza vaccine. The chain uses TRBV28 and TRBJ2-2; D not certain. The CDR3 nucleotides read TGTGCCAGCAACCTATACGGGGAGCTGTTTTTT. Translating it yields CASNLYGELFF.